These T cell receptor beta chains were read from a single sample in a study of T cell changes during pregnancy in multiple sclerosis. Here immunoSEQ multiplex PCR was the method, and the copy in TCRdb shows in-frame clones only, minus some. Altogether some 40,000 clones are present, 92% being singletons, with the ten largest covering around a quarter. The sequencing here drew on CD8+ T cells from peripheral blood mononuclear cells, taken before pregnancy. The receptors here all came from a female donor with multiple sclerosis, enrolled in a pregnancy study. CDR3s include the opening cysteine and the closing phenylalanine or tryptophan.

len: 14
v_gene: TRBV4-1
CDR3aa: CASSQLGRSEEQYF

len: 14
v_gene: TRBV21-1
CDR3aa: CASRTGGKSYEQYF

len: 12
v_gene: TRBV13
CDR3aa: CASSLTRIEQFF

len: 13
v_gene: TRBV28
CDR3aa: CASSLEGPGELFF

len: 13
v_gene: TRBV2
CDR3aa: CASLYRGFYGYTF

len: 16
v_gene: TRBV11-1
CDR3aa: CASSLDPGQPNEKLFF

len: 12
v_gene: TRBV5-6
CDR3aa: CASSLGAYEQYF

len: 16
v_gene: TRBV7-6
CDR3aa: CASSLRGAPEVDEQYF

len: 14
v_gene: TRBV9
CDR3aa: CASSVGDKSYEQYF

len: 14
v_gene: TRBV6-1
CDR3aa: CASSYDRVVEKLFF

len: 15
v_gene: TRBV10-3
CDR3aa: CAIRAQRGGKDTQYF

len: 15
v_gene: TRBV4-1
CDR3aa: CASSLKGQGGSEAFF

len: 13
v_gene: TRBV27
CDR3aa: CASRLAYLDTQYF

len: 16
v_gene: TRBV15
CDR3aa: CATSRGRTGVNGELFF

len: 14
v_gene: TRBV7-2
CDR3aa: CASSSYRGDTEAFF

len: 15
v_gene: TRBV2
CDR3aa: CASSESGRNYETQYF

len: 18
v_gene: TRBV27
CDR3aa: CASWIRGALADQTDTQYF

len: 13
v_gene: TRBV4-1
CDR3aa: CASSQRESFEAFF

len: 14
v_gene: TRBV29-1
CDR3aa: CSIPGVAGRNEQFF

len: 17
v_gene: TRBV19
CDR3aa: CASSPTTGPLARYGYTF

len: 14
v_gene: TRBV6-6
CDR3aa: CASSYLASTDTQYF

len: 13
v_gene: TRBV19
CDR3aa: CASSIAGLGEQYF